This T cell receptor beta chain was obtained from a study of a mutant IDH1 vaccine in newly diagnosed glioma. Study summary: The first vaccination came 4-6 weeks after radiotherapy alone, or with temozolomide cycles.

As concerns this clone: Its antigen is not identified.

Only in-frame clones appear in the TCRdb table, and some are missing; sequencing was by immunoSEQ multiplex PCR. The sample shows about 32,000 clones, around 80% of them seen only once. This CDR3 is built from 16 residues. In germline, CDR1 is MGHRA, CDR2 YSYEKL. With 0 bases clipped from V and 4 bases from J, the junction kept 4 bases outside the gene matches. Time point noted: week 35, safety follow-up. One vaccine dose held 300 ug of mutant IDH1 20-mer peptide and came with topical imiquimod. The material was PBMCs, obtained from a glioma patient whose treatment included an IDH1 peptide vaccine. The TCR originated in a woman aged 18-29 years with glioma. The chain is built from TRBV4-1 and TRBJ2-3, with TRBD2 matching over 10 bases. CDR3 bases: TGCGCCAGCAGCCAAGATCTAGCGGGAGCGTCAGATACGCAGTATTTT. Encoded protein: CASSQDLAGASDTQYF.